This TCR beta chain came from a study of cytomegalovirus exposure and HLA in healthy donors. Study-wide results and caveats: A later analysis found that most CMV-associated TCR beta chains appeared HLA-restricted. TCR beta V- and J-gene trimming, according to a later analysis, was linked to a missense DCLRE1C variant. CMV serostatus was the sole immune exposure data available.

As to this clone: Its antigen is still unknown.

PCR involved 60 Vbeta and 13 Jbeta primers. The protocol was immunoSEQ multiplex PCR, while the TCRdb copy is restricted to in-frame clones and leaves out a portion. The table shows over 70,000 clones, with roughly 72% occurring only once. V lost 3 bases, J lost 13 bases, and 24 bases lay in between. The CDR3 is 15 amino acids. Per the germline V gene, CDR1 is SNHLY and CDR2 is FYNNEI. The sample consisted of PBMCs. This receptor was obtained from a young man in good health and CMV-seropositive. The rearrangement joins TRBV2 to TRBJ2-5; D might be TRBD2 (7 bases). For the CDR3, the DNA is TGTGCCAGCAGTGAGGGGTCGGCGGGGGCCCCAAGGGGGTACTTC. Translated: CASSEGSAGAPRGYF.